This T cell receptor (beta chain) is from a study of cytomegalovirus exposure and HLA in healthy donors. Study conclusions and caveats: It was in a later analysis that TCR association rates were seen to vary by HLA locus, highest for DRB1 and lowest for HLA-C.

13 Jbeta primers and 60 Vbeta primers were used for the PCR. Profiled with immunoSEQ multiplex PCR; TCRdb holds only in-frame clones, not every one. The sample consists of around 94,000 clones, about 76% of them appearing once. A note on this clone: Its antigen remains unknown.

Healthy people donating bone marrow made up the donors. This receptor was obtained from a middle-aged woman in good health and CMV-seronegative. Sequencing input: PBMCs.

The CDR3 reads CASSLGEGYSYEQYF. CDR3 DNA: TGTGCCAGCAGCTTGGGGGAGGGATACTCCTACGAGCAGTACTTC. This rearrangement joins TRBV5-6 to TRBJ2-7; TRBD2 matches 7 bases. The germline V gene encodes CDR1 SGHDT and CDR2 YYEEEE. J lost 0 bases, V lost 0 bases, and 3 bases had no gene match. This CDR3 is built from 15 residues. The variable domain in full, completed from reference TRBV5-6 and TRBJ2-7, reads DAGVTQSPTHLIKTRGQQVTLRCSPKSGHDTVSWYQQALGQGPQFIFQYYEEEERQRGNFPDRFSGHQFPNYSSELNVNALLLGDSALYLCASSLGEGYSYEQYFGPGTRLTVT.